This TCR beta chain was found in a study of T-cell reconstitution after alpha-beta-depleted transplantation in children. It was with unique molecular identifiers that the TCRbeta library was prepared. A single record per CDR3 protein comes from TCRdb applying MiXCR to the PCR reads. The sample includes 450,000 to 550,000 distinct CDR3 sequences, around 10% of them seen just once. Study-level points and caveats: Alpha-beta T cells about two months after transplant reportedly derived from several hundred expanded graft clones. One year after transplant, T-cell counts and diversity came mostly from newly produced T cells.

This clonotype was seen a few times. Its antigen remains unknown. The V gene lost 3 bases and the J gene lost 4 bases, with 10 bases spanning the gap. The CDR3 totals 14 residues. The germline V gene encodes CDR1 KGHDR and CDR2 SFDVKD. The chain uses TRBV24-1 and TRBJ2-3; possible D gene TRBD1, 6 bases. This specimen consisted of PBMCs, mostly from graft donor cells, obtained 180 days after TCRalphabeta/CD19-depleted stem cell transplant. The receptor's source is a female patient aged 2 to 10 who had a stem cell transplant for aplastic anemia, so the T cells may come from the graft donor. The CDR3: CATSDVTGPDTQYF. CDR3 bases: TGTGCCACCAGTGATGTTACAGGGCCAGATACGCAGTATTTT.